One TCR beta chain is described in this entry. This entry comes from a study of T cell changes during pregnancy in multiple sclerosis. The ends were cut back, 4 bases at V and 5 bases at J, with 17 bases in the middle. CDR1 LNHDA and CDR2 SQIVND come from the germline V gene (reference sequence). The CDR3 has 16 amino acids. Profiling relied on immunoSEQ multiplex PCR, and the TCRdb table lists in-frame clones only, not all of them. The table records some 28,000 clones, roughly 89% of them present only once. Material: CD8+ T cells from peripheral blood mononuclear cells, obtained before pregnancy. The origin of this receptor is a female donor with multiple sclerosis, enrolled in a pregnancy study. The J gene is TRBJ1-4, the V gene TRBV19; D might be TRBD1 (6 bases). The CDR3 protein is CASSTGTGKGNEKLFF. The DNA of the CDR3 is TGTGCCAGTAGTACGGGAACAGGGAAGGGCAATGAAAAACTGTTTTTT.